Listed below are T cell receptor beta chains from one sample, sequenced in a study of T cell repertoires in cytomegalovirus infection. From the reads, TCRdb called clonotypes with MiXCR, one entry per CDR3 protein. This sample yields roughly 230,000 distinct CDR3 sequences, of which 6% to 8% are seen a single time; about 6.3% belongs to the top ten. The sample comprised PBMCs. The source is a human donor in good health (CMV status not recorded). Some clones in this sample may be carry-over from other donors' samples. Each CDR3 is given with its conserved first and last residue. The order of the fields is V gene, clone size, J gene, D gene, CDR3 DNA, CDR3 protein. The D gene is left open where the match is weak. Clone sizes are given selectively: once, few, many, or a class where the clone is expanded.

V: TRBV5-1; size: -; J: TRBJ2-5; D: -; DNA: TGCGCCAGCAGCTTGGTTCGGCGGGGAGGCGGAGAGACCCAGTACTTC; CDR3: CASSLVRRGGGETQYF
V: TRBV18; size: -; J: TRBJ1-1; D: -; DNA: TGTGCCAGCTCACAAGGACAGCAGAACACTGAAGCTTTCTTT; CDR3: CASSQGQQNTEAFF
V: TRBV4-3; size: many; J: TRBJ2-6; D: -; DNA: TGCGCCAGCAGCCACTTTGGTGGACAGGGAGGGTCTGGGGCCAACGTCCTGACTTTC; CDR3: CASSHFGGQGGSGANVLTF
V: TRBV7-2; size: many; J: TRBJ1-2; D: -; DNA: TGTGCCAGCAGCTTAGCCGACAGAAACTATGGCTACACCTTC; CDR3: CASSLADRNYGYTF
V: TRBV3-1; size: -; J: TRBJ2-6; D: -; DNA: TGTGCCAGCAGCCCAGACCTACTCTCTGGGGCCAACGTCCTGACTTTC; CDR3: CASSPDLLSGANVLTF
V: TRBV12-3/TRBV12-4; size: many; J: TRBJ2-1; D: TRBD2; DNA: TGTGCCAGCAGTTTGGGTAGCGGGGGCCACAATGAGCAGTTCTTC; CDR3: CASSLGSGGHNEQFF
V: TRBV19; size: many; J: TRBJ1-5; D: -; DNA: TGTGCCAGTAGTGCTTACGACCAGCCCCAGCATTTT; CDR3: CASSAYDQPQHF
V: TRBV6-5; size: many; J: TRBJ1-2; D: TRBD1; DNA: TGTGCCAGCAGTTACTTTACAAACGGACAGGGACGGAATGGCTACACCTTC; CDR3: CASSYFTNGQGRNGYTF
V: TRBV18; size: many; J: TRBJ1-4; D: -; DNA: TGTGCCAGCTCACCCAAAAGGGATGAAAAACTGTTTTTT; CDR3: CASSPKRDEKLFF
V: TRBV20-1; size: many; J: TRBJ2-1; D: TRBD1; DNA: TGCAGTGCTACAGGACAGGGGAGCTCCTACAATGAGCAGTTCTTC; CDR3: CSATGQGSSYNEQFF
V: TRBV20-1; size: many; J: TRBJ1-1; D: -; DNA: TGCAGTGCTAGAGTCACGGCCACTGAAGCTTTCTTT; CDR3: CSARVTATEAFF
V: TRBV7-2; size: many; J: TRBJ1-2; D: TRBD1; DNA: TGTGCCAGCAGCTCCCCGGGACAGGGTTCCTATGGCTACACCTTC; CDR3: CASSSPGQGSYGYTF
V: TRBV27; size: -; J: TRBJ2-7; D: -; DNA: TGTGCCAGCAGTTTATCGGGGGTAATCTACGAGCAGTACTTC; CDR3: CASSLSGVIYEQYF
V: TRBV20-1; size: many; J: TRBJ2-3; D: -; DNA: TGCAGTGCTAGCGTCCTTAGGACAGATACGCAGTATTTT; CDR3: CSASVLRTDTQYF
V: TRBV12-3/TRBV12-4; size: many; J: TRBJ1-1; D: -; DNA: TGTGCCAGCAGTTTAATCACACAAGCCGAAGCTTTCTTT; CDR3: CASSLITQAEAFF
V: TRBV18; size: -; J: TRBJ2-1; D: TRBD1; DNA: TGTGCCGGTGAAATCAGACAGGGTACCTACAATGAGCAGTTCTTC; CDR3: CAGEIRQGTYNEQFF
V: TRBV20-1; size: -; J: TRBJ1-1; D: -; DNA: TGCAGTGCGGGTGGCGTGAACACTGAAGCTTTCTTT; CDR3: CSAGGVNTEAFF
V: TRBV6-5; size: -; J: TRBJ2-7; D: -; DNA: TGTGCCAGCAGTCCCCGGGCGGACTACGAGCAGTACTTC; CDR3: CASSPRADYEQYF
V: TRBV19; size: few; J: TRBJ1-1; D: -; DNA: TGTGCCAGTAGTTACTTATCTGAAGCTTTCTTT; CDR3: CASSYLSEAFF
V: TRBV13; size: many; J: TRBJ2-1; D: -; DNA: TGTGCCAGCAGCCTAGCTCGGGGGCACAATGAGCAGTTCTTC; CDR3: CASSLARGHNEQFF
V: TRBV19; size: many; J: TRBJ2-2; D: TRBD1; DNA: TGTGCCAGTAGTAAAACAGGGGGCCCTCGGGAACTGTTTTTT; CDR3: CASSKTGGPRELFF
V: TRBV14; size: many; J: TRBJ1-2; D: TRBD1; DNA: TGTGCCAGCAGCCAAGACCGAACAGGGGGAAAATATGGCTACACCTTC; CDR3: CASSQDRTGGKYGYTF
V: TRBV20-1; size: -; J: TRBJ1-5; D: -; DNA: TGCAGTGCTAGAGGGGTTGCTGGGAATCAGCCCCAGCATTTT; CDR3: CSARGVAGNQPQHF
V: TRBV27; size: few; J: TRBJ2-5; D: -; DNA: TGTGCCAGCAGTGCTGGGACGGAAGAGACCCAGTACTTC; CDR3: CASSAGTEETQYF
V: TRBV11-2; size: few; J: TRBJ2-1; D: TRBD2; DNA: TGTGCCAGCAGCTTCAGCGGGGGGGCCAATGAGCAGTTCTTC; CDR3: CASSFSGGANEQFF
V: TRBV5-1; size: -; J: TRBJ2-3; D: TRBD2; DNA: TGCGCCAGCAGCCTGGGGACTAGCGCCCGAGGTCCCGATACGCAGTATTTT; CDR3: CASSLGTSARGPDTQYF
V: TRBV29-1; size: many; J: TRBJ1-2; D: TRBD1; DNA: TGCAGCGTTGAAGTGGAAGGGACAGTCGGGTGGGGCTACACCTTC; CDR3: CSVEVEGTVGWGYTF